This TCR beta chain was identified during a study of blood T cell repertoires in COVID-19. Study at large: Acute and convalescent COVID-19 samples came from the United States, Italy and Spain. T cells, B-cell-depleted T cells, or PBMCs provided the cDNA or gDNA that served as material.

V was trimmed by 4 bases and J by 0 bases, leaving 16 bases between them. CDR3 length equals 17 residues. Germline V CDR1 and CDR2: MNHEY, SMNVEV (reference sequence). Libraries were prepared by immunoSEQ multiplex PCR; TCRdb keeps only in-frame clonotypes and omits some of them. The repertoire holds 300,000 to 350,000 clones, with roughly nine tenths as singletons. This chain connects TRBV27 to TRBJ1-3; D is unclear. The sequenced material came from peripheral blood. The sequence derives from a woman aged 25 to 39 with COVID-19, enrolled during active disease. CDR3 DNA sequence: TGTGCCAGCAGTTCTACTGGGGATGGGAGCTCTGGAAACACCATATATTTT. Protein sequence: CASSSTGDGSSGNTIYF.